What follows are 17 T cell receptor beta chains derived from one specimen sequenced in a study of blood T cells in healthy people across ages. A second PCR of roughly 7 to 11 cycles used a sample-barcoded 5' primer and a J-beta primer mix. TCRdb analysed the 5' RACE reads with MiXCR anew, one entry per CDR3 protein. The sample lists fewer than 950,000 distinct CDR3 sequences; roughly 40% were seen once. The sequencing input was blood. These receptors originate from a man younger than 35 in good health.

The chain recombines TRBV24-1 with TRBJ2-2; 9 bases agree with TRBD1. The CDR3 has 20 residues. CDR1 is KGHDR and CDR2 is SFDVKD in the germline V gene. With V trimmed by 5 bases and J by 5 bases, 20 bases remained unmatched. The CDR3, as DNA: TGTGCCACCAGTGCTTCGTTAATACTTCCGGGACAGGGTAATACCGGGGAGCTGTTTTTT. Its protein is CATSASLILPGQGNTGELFF.

The table lists this clonotype with many counts. The J gene is TRBJ2-3, the V gene TRBV4-3; TRBD2 aligns across 8 bases. CDR1 and CDR2 from the germline V gene are LGHNA and YSLEER. The CDR3 contains 18 residues. V dropped 0 bases and J dropped 3; count of bases not matched to a gene: 11. The CDR3 loop is CASSQDDIAGSLTDTQYF. The CDR3, as DNA: TGCGCCAGCAGCCAAGATGACATAGCGGGGTCTTTGACAGATACGCAGTATTTT.

This clonotype was seen more than once but under ten times. The chain combines TRBV7-9 with TRBJ1-4; 7 bases are shared with TRBD1. CDR3 length equals 15 residues. The germline CDR1 and CDR2 sequences are SEHNR and FQNEAQ (reference sequence). With 7 bases clipped from V and 2 bases from J, the junction kept 7 bases outside the gene matches. The DNA for the CDR3 is TGTGCCAGCACCCTACGACAGGGTACTAATGAAAAACTGTTTTTT. Translation: CASTLRQGTNEKLFF.

The chain employs TRBV12-3 or TRBV12-4 and TRBJ2-1; 11 bases are a match to TRBD1. Trimming cost V 3 bases and J 13 bases; bases outside gene matches: 14. The length of the CDR3 is 16 residues. CDR3 nucleotides: TGTGCCAGCAGTTTTTATGGGACAGGGGGTCTCGAGACCCAGTTCTTC. Amino acid sequence: CASSFYGTGGLETQFF.

V usage is TRBV4-2 and J usage is TRBJ2-7, with TRBD2 matching over 8 bases. J lost 0 bases, V lost 3 bases, and 7 bases had no gene match. Germline CDR1 and CDR2: LGHNA and YNFKEQ. The CDR3 loop spans 16 amino acids. The CDR3 protein is CASSQGYGGVSYEQYF. The CDR3 bases are TGTGCCAGCAGCCAGGGGTACGGGGGGGTCTCCTACGAGCAGTACTTC.

Regarding this clonotype: This clone may be a read error of a much larger clone one base away. The CDR3 reads CASGFRETGEETQFF. CDR3 in DNA: TGTGCTAGTGGTTTTAGAGAGACAGGGGAAGAGACCCAGTTCTTC. The genes are TRBV12-5 and TRBJ2-1, with 8 bases lining up with TRBD1. V trimming: 3 bases; J trimming: 13 bases; junction bases outside the gene matches: 14. The CDR3 covers 15 residues. CDR1 and CDR2 (germline): LGHNT, FRNRAP.

The rearrangement joins TRBV12-3 or TRBV12-4 to TRBJ1-1; 7 bases fit TRBD1. With 1 base clipped from V and 4 bases from J, the junction kept 3 bases outside the gene matches. This CDR3 comprises 14 residues. CDR3 amino acids: CASSLDAGGTEAFF. The CDR3 DNA sequence: TGTGCCAGCAGTTTAGATGCAGGGGGCACTGAAGCTTTCTTT.

This clonotype was seen a handful of times. The gene calls are TRBV2 and TRBJ2-7; D remains ambiguous. V lost 5 bases, J lost 0 bases, and 11 bases lay in between. Germline loops: CDR1 SNHLY, CDR2 FYNNEI. The CDR3 consists of 14 residues. Written as DNA, the CDR3 is TGTGCCAGCAGTACTGACACGTCCTCCTACGAGCAGTACTTC. Translation: CASSTDTSSYEQYF.

This clonotype was found a few times. The chain uses TRBV7-2 and TRBJ1-2, with D possibly TRBD1 on 5 matching bases. Germline assignment: CDR1 SGHTA and CDR2 FQGNSA. The length of the CDR3 is 16 residues. V was trimmed by 10 bases and J by 4 bases, leaving 25 bases between them. The CDR3 sequence: CATRTLEAQRIYGYTF. The CDR3 nucleotides are TGTGCCACAAGGACACTTGAAGCACAAAGGATCTATGGCTACACCTTC.

The CDR3 DNA sequence: TGCGCCAGCAGCTTGGACGGCAGTACTAACTATGGCTACACCTTC. Its protein is CASSLDGSTNYGYTF. The gene calls are TRBV5-1 and TRBJ1-2, with D hard to call. V lost 0 bases, J lost 0 bases, and 9 bases lay in between. The germline CDR1 and CDR2 sequences are SGHRS and YFSETQ. The CDR3 consists of 15 residues.

This clonotype appeared a single time. The V and J genes are TRBV27 and TRBJ2-7; weak D call: TRBD1 (6 bases). The V and J ends lost 2 bases and 2 bases respectively, with 16 bases between them. CDR3 length equals 16 residues. Per the germline V gene, CDR1 is MNHEY and CDR2 is SMNVEV (reference sequence). In nucleotides, the CDR3 is TGTGCCAGCAGTTTAAGGAGGCTGTGGACAGCCTACGAGCAGTACTTC. Its protein product is CASSLRRLWTAYEQYF.

The J gene is TRBJ1-1, the V gene TRBV12-3 or TRBV12-4; TRBD1 agrees at 7 bases. V shed 5 bases and J 6 bases; nucleotides not matched to a gene: 6. The CDR3 has 13 amino acids. DNA of the CDR3: TGTGCCAGCAGTCACGGGACAGCTCCTGAAGCTTTCTTT. Amino acids: CASSHGTAPEAFF.

Regarding this clonotype: It may be a read error: a sequence one base away is much more abundant. The CDR3 loop reads CSAGFNGQFF. DNA for the CDR3: TGCAGTGCTGGATTTAACGGGCAGTTCTTC. This chain connects TRBV20-1 to TRBJ2-1, with no clear D. Per the germline V gene, CDR1 is DFQATT and CDR2 is SNEGSKA (reference sequence). Trimming removed 5 bases from V and 12 bases from J, with 11 bases in between. This CDR3 is 10 amino acids long.

This clonotype has more than one count but fewer than ten. The rearrangement links TRBV20-1 to TRBJ2-3, with 8 bases aligning to TRBD2. CDR3 size: 16 residues. The V gene's germline CDR1 is DFQATT and CDR2 SNEGSKA (reference sequence). J lost 1 base, V lost 2 bases, and 8 bases had no gene match. The CDR3 reads CSARRGATSGTDTQYF. For the CDR3, the DNA is TGCAGTGCTAGACGGGGGGCGACTAGCGGCACAGATACGCAGTATTTT.

The chain uses TRBV7-2 and TRBJ1-2; 7 nucleotides agree with TRBD1. CDR1 and CDR2 (germline): SGHTA, FQGNSA. With V trimmed by 6 bases and J by 4 bases, 5 bases remained unmatched. CDR3 length equals 13 residues. The CDR3: CASRIQGTYGYTF. The CDR3, as DNA: TGTGCCAGCAGAATACAGGGGACCTATGGCTACACCTTC.

This clonotype came up a few times. This chain connects TRBV9 to TRBJ1-2; 9 bases are shared with TRBD1. Germline CDR1 and CDR2: SGDLS and YYNGEE. Losses at the gene ends were 4 bases for V and 6 bases for J; bases not matched to a gene: 4. The CDR3 extends over 13 amino acids. CDR3 bases: TGTGCCAGCAGCACCCGGGACAGGGATGGCTACACCTTC. It translates to CASSTRDRDGYTF.

The gene calls are TRBV6-6 and TRBJ1-5; D might be TRBD1 (5 bases). The germline V and J ends were trimmed by 7 bases and 3 bases, with 13 bases remaining between them. The germline gives CDR1 MNHNY, CDR2 SVGAGI (reference sequence). The CDR3 length is 14 residues. The CDR3 protein is CASITGGVNQPQHF. The CDR3, as DNA: TGTGCCAGCATTACGGGGGGGGTCAATCAGCCCCAGCATTTT.